The present T cell receptor beta chain was sequenced within a study of response to subunit inactivated influenza vaccine. Study findings and constraints: A suggestion made by the authors is that each seasonal influenza vaccination recruits few new T cells.

Concerning this clonotype: The target antigen is unknown.

TCRdb redid the calling of the RT-PCR reads with MiXCR, one entry per CDR3 protein. Among fewer than 650,000 distinct CDR3 sequences listed, 10% to 15% were seen once. The receptor was isolated from a man aged 50 to 59 who received an inactivated influenza vaccine. The sequencing here drew on PBMCs from blood, taken 45 days after vaccination.

CDR3 coding DNA: TGTGCCAGCAGCTTAGTTGGTAGCGGGAGTTTAAGGATGTACGAGCAGTACTTC. Its protein is CASSLVGSGSLRMYEQYF. V and J are TRBV11-2 and TRBJ2-7; 9 bases are a match to TRBD2. V was pared by 1 base and J by 4 bases, with 14 bases of the junction left unmatched. The CDR3 totals 18 residues. Germline V gives CDR1 SGHAT, CDR2 FQNNGV.